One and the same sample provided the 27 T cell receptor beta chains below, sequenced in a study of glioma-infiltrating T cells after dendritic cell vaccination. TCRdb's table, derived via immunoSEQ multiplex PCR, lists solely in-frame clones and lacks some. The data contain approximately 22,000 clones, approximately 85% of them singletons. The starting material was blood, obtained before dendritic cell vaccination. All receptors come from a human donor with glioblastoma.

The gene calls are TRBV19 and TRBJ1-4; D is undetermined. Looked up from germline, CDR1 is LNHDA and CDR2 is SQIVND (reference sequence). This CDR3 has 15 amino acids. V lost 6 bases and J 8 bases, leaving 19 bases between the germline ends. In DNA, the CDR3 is TGTGCCAGTAGGGAAATTACGGGTTCTCGGGAAAAACTGTTTTTT. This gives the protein CASREITGSREKLFF.

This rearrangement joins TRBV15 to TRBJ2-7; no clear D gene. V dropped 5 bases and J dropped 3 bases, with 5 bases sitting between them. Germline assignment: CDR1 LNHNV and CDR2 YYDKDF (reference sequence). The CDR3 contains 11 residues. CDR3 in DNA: TGTGCCACCAGCTCAGGCTACGAGCAGTACTTC. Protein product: CATSSGYEQYF.

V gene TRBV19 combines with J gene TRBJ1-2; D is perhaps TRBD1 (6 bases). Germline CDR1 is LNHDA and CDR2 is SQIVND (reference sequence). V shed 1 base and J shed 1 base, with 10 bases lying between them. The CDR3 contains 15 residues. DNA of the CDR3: TGTGCCAGTAGTATAGCCAAACAGGGTAACTATGGCTACACCTTC. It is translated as CASSIAKQGNYGYTF. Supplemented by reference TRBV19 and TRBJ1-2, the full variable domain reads DGGITQSPKYLFRKEGQNVTLSCEQNLNHDAMYWYRQDPGQGLRLIYYSQIVNDFQKGDIAEGYSVSREKKESFPLTVTSAQKNPTAFYLCASSIAKQGNYGYTFGSGTRLTVV.

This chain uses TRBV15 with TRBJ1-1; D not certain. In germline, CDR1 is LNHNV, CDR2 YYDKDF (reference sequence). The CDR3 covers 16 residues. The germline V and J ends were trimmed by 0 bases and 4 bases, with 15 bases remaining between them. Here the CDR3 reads CATSRDVRREGTEAFF. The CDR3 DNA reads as TGTGCCACCAGCAGAGATGTTAGGCGGGAGGGCACTGAAGCTTTCTTT.

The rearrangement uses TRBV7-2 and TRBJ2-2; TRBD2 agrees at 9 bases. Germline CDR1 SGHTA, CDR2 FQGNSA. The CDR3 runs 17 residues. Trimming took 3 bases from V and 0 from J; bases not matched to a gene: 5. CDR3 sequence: CASSFRPSGTNTGELFF. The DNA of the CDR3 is TGTGCCAGCAGCTTCCGCCCTAGCGGGACGAACACCGGGGAGCTGTTTTTT.

CDR3 nucleotides: TGTGCCAGCAGGTGGAGGGTCGCCGGGGAGCTGTTTTTT. Translating it yields CASRWRVAGELFF. This rearrangement joins TRBV6-1 to TRBJ2-2; D is perhaps TRBD2 (6 bases). This CDR3 is 13 amino acids long. V gave up 6 bases and J gave up 6 bases, with 11 bases separating them. The germline V gene encodes CDR1 MNHNS and CDR2 SASEGT.

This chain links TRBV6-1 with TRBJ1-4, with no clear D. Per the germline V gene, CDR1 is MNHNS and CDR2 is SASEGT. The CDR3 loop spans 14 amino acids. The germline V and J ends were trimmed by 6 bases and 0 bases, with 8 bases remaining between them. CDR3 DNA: TGTGCCAGCAGGCAGTTTGCAACTAATGAAAAACTGTTTTTT. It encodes CASRQFATNEKLFF.

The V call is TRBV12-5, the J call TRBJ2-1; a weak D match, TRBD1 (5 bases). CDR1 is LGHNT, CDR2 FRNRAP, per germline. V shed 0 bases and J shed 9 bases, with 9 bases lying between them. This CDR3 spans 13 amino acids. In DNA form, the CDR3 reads TGTGCTAGTGGTTTGGTAACAAGGGGTGAGCAGTTCTTC. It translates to CASGLVTRGEQFF.

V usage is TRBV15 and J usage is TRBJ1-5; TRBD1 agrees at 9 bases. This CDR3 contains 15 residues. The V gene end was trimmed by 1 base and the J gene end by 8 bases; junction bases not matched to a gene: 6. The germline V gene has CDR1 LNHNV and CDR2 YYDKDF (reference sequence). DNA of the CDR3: TGTGCCACCAGCAGAGCCGACAGGGGGGGCGAGCCCCAGCATTTT. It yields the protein CATSRADRGGEPQHF.

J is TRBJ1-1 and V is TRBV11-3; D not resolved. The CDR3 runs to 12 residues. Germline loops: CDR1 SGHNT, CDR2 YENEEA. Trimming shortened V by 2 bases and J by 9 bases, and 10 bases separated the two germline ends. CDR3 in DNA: TGTGCCAGCAGCTTATTGGGAGGCAAAGCTTTCTTT. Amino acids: CASSLLGGKAFF. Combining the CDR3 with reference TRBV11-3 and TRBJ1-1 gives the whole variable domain EAGVVQSPRYKIIEKKQPVAFWCNPISGHNTLYWYLQNLGQGPELLIRYENEEAVDDSQLPKDRFSAERLKGVDSTLKIQPAELGDSAVYLCASSLLGGKAFFGQGTRLTVV.

CDR3 sequence: CASRRPGQGNLETQYF. As DNA, the CDR3 is TGTGCCAGCAGGAGACCCGGGCAGGGGAATTTGGAGACCCAGTACTTC. This sequence joins TRBV2 and TRBJ2-5; TRBD1 is a possible D gene (6 bases). Trimming removed 6 bases from V and 5 bases from J, with 22 bases in between. Germline lookup yields CDR1 SNHLY and CDR2 FYNNEI. CDR3 length: 16 residues.

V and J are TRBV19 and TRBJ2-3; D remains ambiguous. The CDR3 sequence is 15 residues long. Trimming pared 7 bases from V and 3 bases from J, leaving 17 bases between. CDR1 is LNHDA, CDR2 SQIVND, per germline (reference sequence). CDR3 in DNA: TGTGCCAGTAACCCCCACCTTTCTAGGACAGATACGCAGTATTTT. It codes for CASNPHLSRTDTQYF.

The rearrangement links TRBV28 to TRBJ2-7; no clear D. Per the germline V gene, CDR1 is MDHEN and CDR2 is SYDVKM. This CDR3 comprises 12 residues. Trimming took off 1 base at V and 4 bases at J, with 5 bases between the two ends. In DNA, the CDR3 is TGTGCCAGCAGTTTATCTGAGTACGAGCAGTACTTC. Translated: CASSLSEYEQYF.

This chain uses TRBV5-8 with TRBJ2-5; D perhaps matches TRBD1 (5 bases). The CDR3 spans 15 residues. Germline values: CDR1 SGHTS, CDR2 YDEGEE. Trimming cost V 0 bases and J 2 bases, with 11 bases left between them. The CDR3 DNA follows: TGTGCCAGCAGCTTGGGGGGCAGGCGACAAGAGACCCAGTACTTC. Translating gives CASSLGGRRQETQYF.

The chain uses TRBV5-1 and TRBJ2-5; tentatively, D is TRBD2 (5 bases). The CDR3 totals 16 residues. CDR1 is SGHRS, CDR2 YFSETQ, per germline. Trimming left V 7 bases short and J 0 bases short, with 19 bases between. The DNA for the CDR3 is TGCGCCAGCTTCGTCGGTGGGAGAGCGTACCAAGAGACCCAGTACTTC. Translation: CASFVGGRAYQETQYF.

The CDR3 loop is CASSFGDRQYEQYF. In nucleotides, the CDR3 is TGTGCCAGCAGCTTCGGGGACAGACAATACGAGCAGTACTTC. This sequence joins TRBV5-4 and TRBJ2-7; 7 bases map to TRBD1. From germline, CDR1 is SGHNT and CDR2 YYREEE (reference sequence). The V gene end was trimmed by 2 bases and the J gene end by 4 bases; junction bases not matched to a gene: 6. The CDR3 contains 14 residues.

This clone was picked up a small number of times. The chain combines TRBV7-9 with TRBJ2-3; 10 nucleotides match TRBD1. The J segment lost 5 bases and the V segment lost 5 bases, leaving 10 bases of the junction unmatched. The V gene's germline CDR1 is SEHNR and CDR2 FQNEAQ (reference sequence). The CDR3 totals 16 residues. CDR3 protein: CASSLLTGGEGDTQYF. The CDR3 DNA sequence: TGTGCCAGCAGCCTTCTGACAGGGGGCGAGGGAGATACGCAGTATTTT.

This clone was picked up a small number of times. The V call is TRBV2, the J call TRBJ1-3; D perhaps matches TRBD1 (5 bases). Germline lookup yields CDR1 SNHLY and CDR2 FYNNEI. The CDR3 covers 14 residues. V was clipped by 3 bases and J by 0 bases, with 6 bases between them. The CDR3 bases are TGTGCCAGCAGTGACAGGGTCTCTGGAAACACCATATATTTT. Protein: CASSDRVSGNTIYF. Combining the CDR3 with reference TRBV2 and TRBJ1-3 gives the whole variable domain EPEVTQTPSHQVTQMGQEVILRCVPISNHLYFYWYRQILGQKVEFLVSFYNNEISEKSEIFDDQFSVERPDGSNFTLKIRSTKLEDSAMYFCASSDRVSGNTIYFGEGSWLTVV.

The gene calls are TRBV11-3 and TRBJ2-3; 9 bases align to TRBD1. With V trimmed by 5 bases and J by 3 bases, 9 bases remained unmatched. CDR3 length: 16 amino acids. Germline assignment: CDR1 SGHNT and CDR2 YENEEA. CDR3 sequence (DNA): TGTGCCAGCAGCCCCGGGACAGGGATGGTGACAGATACGCAGTATTTT. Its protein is CASSPGTGMVTDTQYF.

The CDR3 DNA sequence: TGTGCCAGCAGTCCTGTAGACAGGGGAGGCTACACCTTC. Amino acid sequence: CASSPVDRGGYTF. This chain links TRBV6-5 with TRBJ1-2, with 8 nucleotides matching TRBD1. CDR1 is MNHEY and CDR2 is SVGAGI in the germline V gene. CDR3 length: 13 residues. J lost 8 bases, V lost 5 bases, and 7 bases had no gene match.

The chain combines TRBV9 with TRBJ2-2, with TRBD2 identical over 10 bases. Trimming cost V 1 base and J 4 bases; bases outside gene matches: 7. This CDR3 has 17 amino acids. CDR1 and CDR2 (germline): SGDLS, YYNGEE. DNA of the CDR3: TGTGCCAGCAGCGTAATGGCAGCGGGAGGGCGCACCGGGGAGCTGTTTTTT. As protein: CASSVMAAGGRTGELFF.

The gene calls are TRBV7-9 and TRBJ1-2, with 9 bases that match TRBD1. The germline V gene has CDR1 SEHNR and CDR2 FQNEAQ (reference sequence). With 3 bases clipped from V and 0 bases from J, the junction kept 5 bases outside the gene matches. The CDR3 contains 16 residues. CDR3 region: CASSLGQGIANYGYTF. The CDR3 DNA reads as TGTGCCAGCAGCTTGGGACAGGGCATAGCTAACTATGGCTACACCTTC.

Here the CDR3 DNA reads TGTGCCAGCAGTATAACAAGTAGCAATCAGCCCCAGCATTTT. The encoded protein is CASSITSSNQPQHF. The chain uses TRBV6-1 and TRBJ1-5; D gene uncertain. The CDR3 extends over 14 amino acids. Germline V lookup: CDR1 MNHNS, CDR2 SASEGT. The ends were cut back, 5 bases at V and 0 bases at J, with 8 bases in the middle.

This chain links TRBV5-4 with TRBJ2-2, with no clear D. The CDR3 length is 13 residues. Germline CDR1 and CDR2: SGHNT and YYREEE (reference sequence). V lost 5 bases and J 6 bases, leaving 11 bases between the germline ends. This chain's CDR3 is CASSYPVSGELFF. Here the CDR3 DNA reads TGTGCCAGCAGTTATCCCGTGTCCGGGGAGCTGTTTTTT.

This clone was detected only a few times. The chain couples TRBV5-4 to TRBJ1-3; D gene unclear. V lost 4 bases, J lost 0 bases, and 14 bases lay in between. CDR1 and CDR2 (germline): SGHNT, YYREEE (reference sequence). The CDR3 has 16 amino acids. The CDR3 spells CASSPGGQHSGNTIYF. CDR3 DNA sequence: TGTGCCAGCAGCCCTGGCGGGCAGCACTCTGGAAACACCATATATTTT.

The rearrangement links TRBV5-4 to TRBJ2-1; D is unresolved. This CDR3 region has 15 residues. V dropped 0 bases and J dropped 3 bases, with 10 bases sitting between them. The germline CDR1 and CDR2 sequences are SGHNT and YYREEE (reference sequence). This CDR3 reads CASSLGASVYNEQFF. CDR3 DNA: TGTGCCAGCAGCTTGGGTGCTAGTGTCTACAATGAGCAGTTCTTC.

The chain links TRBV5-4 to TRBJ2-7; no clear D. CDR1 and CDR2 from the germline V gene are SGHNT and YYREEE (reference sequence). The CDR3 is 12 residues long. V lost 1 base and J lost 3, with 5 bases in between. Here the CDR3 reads CASSLNYYEQYF. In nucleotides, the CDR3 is TGTGCCAGCAGCTTGAACTACTACGAGCAGTACTTC.